A selection of T cell receptor beta chains follows, all from one sample in a study of blood T cell repertoires in COVID-19. Some clones are missing from TCRdb's copy, which holds only in-frame ones; the method was immunoSEQ multiplex PCR. The sample holds approximately 210,000 clones, around nine tenths seen once. Sample: peripheral blood. These receptors all stem from a man between 40 and 49 years old with acute or convalescent COVID-19. Each CDR3 is given with its conserved first and last residue. D genes are given only for firm matches. Expanded clones are given a class, and other clones once, few, many or no size at all.

V: TRBV19; size: few; D: TRBD1; J: TRBJ1-5; DNA: TGTGCCAGTAGTAACAGACAGGGAGAGCAGCCCCAGCATTTT; CDR3: CASSNRQGEQPQHF
V: TRBV18; size: NA; D: TRBD1; J: TRBJ1-1; DNA: TGTGCCAGCTCACGGCCGGGACAGGGAACCACTGAAGCTTTCTTT; CDR3: CASSRPGQGTTEAFF
V: TRBV28; size: NA; D: NA; J: TRBJ2-7; DNA: TGTGCCAGCACAGGGAACTACGAGCAGTACTTC; CDR3: CASTGNYEQYF
V: TRBV7-8; size: NA; D: TRBD2; J: TRBJ2-5; DNA: TGTGCCAGCAGCTTAGGAAGCCCCCTCGGGACTAGCGGGAAGACCCAGTACTTC; CDR3: CASSLGSPLGTSGKTQYF
V: TRBV2; size: NA; D: TRBD1; J: TRBJ1-5; DNA: TGTGCCAGCAGGTGGCAGGGGGTTAATCAGCCCCAGCATTTT; CDR3: CASRWQGVNQPQHF
V: TRBV19; size: NA; D: NA; J: TRBJ1-4; DNA: TGTGCCAGTATGGAGGGCAGCATAAATGAAAAACTGTTTTTT; CDR3: CASMEGSINEKLFF
V: TRBV19; size: once; D: TRBD1; J: TRBJ2-1; DNA: TGTGCCAGTATTCCGGGACAGGGGTACAATGAGCAGTTCTTC; CDR3: CASIPGQGYNEQFF
V: TRBV5-1; size: NA; D: NA; J: TRBJ1-2; DNA: TGCGCCAGCAGCTTGGAAGGGGTCTATGGCTACACCTTC; CDR3: CASSLEGVYGYTF
V: TRBV28; size: NA; D: NA; J: TRBJ1-1; DNA: TGTGCCAGTGTTTTAAGGGGTCTATCGACTGAAGCTTTCTTT; CDR3: CASVLRGLSTEAFF
V: TRBV7-9; size: NA; D: NA; J: TRBJ2-5; DNA: TGTGCCAGCAGCTTGGGGCAGGCGGAGACCCAGTACTTC; CDR3: CASSLGQAETQYF
V: TRBV6-5; size: NA; D: NA; J: TRBJ1-4; DNA: TGTGCCAGCGGACCGTCGGGGGGCGCAGGTGAAAAACTGTTTTTT; CDR3: CASGPSGGAGEKLFF
V: TRBV3-1/TRBV3-2; size: NA; D: TRBD1; J: TRBJ1-6; DNA: TGTGCCAGCAGCCCGATGGACAGGGGAAATTCACCCCTCCACTTT; CDR3: CASSPMDRGNSPLHF
V: TRBV27; size: NA; D: NA; J: TRBJ2-1; DNA: TGTGCCAGCACCCCTCAGGCGTTTTCAGGCAATGAGCAGTTCTTC; CDR3: CASTPQAFSGNEQFF
V: TRBV7-8; size: NA; D: NA; J: TRBJ2-5; DNA: TGTGCCAGCAGCTCCATCCGCGGACAGATTCAAGAGACCCAGTACTTC; CDR3: CASSSIRGQIQETQYF
V: TRBV10-3; size: NA; D: TRBD2; J: TRBJ2-2; DNA: TGTGCCATCAGTGAAGCGTTAGCGGGAGTTTTTACCGGGGAGCTGTTTTTT; CDR3: CAISEALAGVFTGELFF
V: TRBV30; size: NA; D: TRBD1; J: TRBJ2-7; DNA: TGTGCCTGGAGTGCGGGACAGGGCTACGAGCAGTACTTC; CDR3: CAWSAGQGYEQYF
V: TRBV5-8; size: NA; D: TRBD2; J: TRBJ2-7; DNA: TGTGCCAGCAGCTCCCGGCGGGAGGGCGGCGAGCAGTACTTC; CDR3: CASSSRREGGEQYF
V: TRBV20-1; size: NA; D: NA; J: TRBJ1-4; DNA: TGCAGTGCTAGTGACGAGACTGAGACTAATGAAAAACTGTTTTTT; CDR3: CSASDETETNEKLFF
V: TRBV3-1/TRBV3-2; size: NA; D: TRBD1; J: TRBJ1-2; DNA: TGTGCCAGCAGCCAAGAGCCGGGACAGGGCGGTACGAACTATGGCTACACCTTC; CDR3: CASSQEPGQGGTNYGYTF
V: TRBV6-5; size: NA; D: TRBD1; J: TRBJ1-2; DNA: TGTGCCAGCAGTCGACAGGGGGCGAATGGCTACACCTTC; CDR3: CASSRQGANGYTF
V: TRBV9; size: NA; D: NA; J: TRBJ1-2; DNA: TGTGCCAGCAGCGTGAGGCAGGGACTTGGCTATGGCTACACCTTC; CDR3: CASSVRQGLGYGYTF
V: TRBV4-3; size: NA; D: TRBD1; J: TRBJ1-5; DNA: TGCGCCAGCAGCCTAAGGACAGGGAGTGATCAGCCCCAGCATTTT; CDR3: CASSLRTGSDQPQHF
V: TRBV9; size: NA; D: NA; J: TRBJ1-2; DNA: TGTGCCAGCAGCGTGATTGGCCAGGGTGGTGGCTACACCTTC; CDR3: CASSVIGQGGGYTF
V: TRBV19; size: NA; D: TRBD1; J: TRBJ2-7; DNA: TGTGCCAGTAGTAAAGGCGGGACAGGGGGCACCTACGAGCAGTACTTC; CDR3: CASSKGGTGGTYEQYF
V: TRBV5-1; size: NA; D: TRBD1; J: TRBJ2-7; DNA: TGCGCCAGCAGCAACCGACAGGGTTCCTACGAGCAGTACTTC; CDR3: CASSNRQGSYEQYF
V: TRBV27; size: NA; D: NA; J: TRBJ2-1; DNA: TGTGCCTGTGGCCGGCAGGACTACAATGAGCAGTTCTTC; CDR3: CACGRQDYNEQFF
V: TRBV7-8; size: once; D: TRBD2; J: TRBJ2-2; DNA: TGTGTCAGCAGCTTAGTAGACGGGACTAGCGGTCCCGGGGAGCTGTTTTTT; CDR3: CVSSLVDGTSGPGELFF
V: TRBV5-1; size: once; D: NA; J: TRBJ2-3; DNA: TGCGCCAGCAGCTTGGACACGCCGCGCACAGATACGCAGTATTTT; CDR3: CASSLDTPRTDTQYF
V: TRBV11-3; size: NA; D: NA; J: TRBJ2-7; DNA: TGTGCCAGCAGCTCTGGGGCAGGCCCTTCCTACGAGCAGTACTTC; CDR3: CASSSGAGPSYEQYF
V: TRBV5-1; size: NA; D: TRBD1; J: TRBJ1-1; DNA: TGCGCCAGCAGCATTACAGGGGGTAGCACTGAAGCTTTCTTT; CDR3: CASSITGGSTEAFF
V: TRBV19; size: NA; D: TRBD2; J: TRBJ2-7; DNA: TGTGCCAGTAGTAGCGGGAGCTACGAGCAGTACTTC; CDR3: CASSSGSYEQYF
V: TRBV13; size: once; D: TRBD1; J: TRBJ2-7; DNA: TGTGCCAGCAGCTTAGGCCTGGGACAGGGAGCCTACGAGCAGTACTTC; CDR3: CASSLGLGQGAYEQYF
V: TRBV24-1; size: NA; D: TRBD2; J: TRBJ2-1; DNA: TGTGCCACCAGTGACTCCCCGGGACTAGTTCCGGGTGAGCAGTTCTTC; CDR3: CATSDSPGLVPGEQFF
V: TRBV3-1/TRBV3-2; size: NA; D: NA; J: TRBJ2-5; DNA: TGTGCCAGCAGCCGGAGGACGGACGGCGGGGAGACCCAGTACTTC; CDR3: CASSRRTDGGETQYF
V: TRBV2; size: once; D: NA; J: TRBJ2-4; DNA: TGTGCCAGCAGTGTGGAGACAGTAAGCCCCAAAAACATTCAGTACTTC; CDR3: CASSVETVSPKNIQYF
V: TRBV15; size: NA; D: NA; J: TRBJ1-4; DNA: TGTGCCACCAGCAGAGAAGGGGCAGGGTCGTGGGATGAAAAACTGTTTTTT; CDR3: CATSREGAGSWDEKLFF
V: TRBV6-1; size: NA; D: NA; J: TRBJ1-1; DNA: TGTGCCAGCAGTGAAGCTCCGGGTTCGAACACTGAAGCTTTCTTT; CDR3: CASSEAPGSNTEAFF
V: TRBV7-8; size: NA; D: TRBD1; J: TRBJ2-1; DNA: TGTGCCAGCAGCTTACCCGAACAGGGGCTTAGCTCCTACAATGAGCAGTTCTTC; CDR3: CASSLPEQGLSSYNEQFF
V: TRBV6-5; size: NA; D: NA; J: TRBJ2-7; DNA: TGTGCCAGCAGTTACTCTCGGACAGTCTACGAGCAGTACTTC; CDR3: CASSYSRTVYEQYF
V: TRBV12-3/TRBV12-4; size: NA; D: TRBD2; J: TRBJ2-4; DNA: TGTGCCAGCAGTTTCCGGGGGGGGAACATTCAGTACTTC; CDR3: CASSFRGGNIQYF
V: TRBV4-2; size: NA; D: TRBD1; J: TRBJ2-7; DNA: TGTGCCAGCAGCCGTTCGCTCCTGGGGACAGGGGACGCCGCCGAGCAGTACTTC; CDR3: CASSRSLLGTGDAAEQYF
V: TRBV6-4; size: NA; D: NA; J: TRBJ1-2; DNA: TGTGCCAGCAGTGGCGGGGGGTATGGTGGCTACACCTTC; CDR3: CASSGGGYGGYTF
V: TRBV10-3; size: NA; D: TRBD2; J: TRBJ2-3; DNA: TGTGCCATCAGTGAGTCGCGTGTGACTAGACTAGCGGGAGGCGCAGATACGCAGTATTTT; CDR3: CAISESRVTRLAGGADTQYF
V: TRBV3-1/TRBV3-2; size: once; D: NA; J: TRBJ2-3; DNA: TGTGCCAGCAGCCATGATCGTTTACTAGCTGGCGTTGCAGATACGCAGTATTTT; CDR3: CASSHDRLLAGVADTQYF
V: TRBV28; size: NA; D: NA; J: TRBJ2-7; DNA: TGTGCCAGCAGTTTTCACAGGCCAAGCTCCTACGAGCAGTACTTC; CDR3: CASSFHRPSSYEQYF
V: TRBV21-1; size: NA; D: NA; J: TRBJ1-6; DNA: TGTGCCAGCAGCAAAGGGCCGGGGAATTCACCCCTCCACTTT; CDR3: CASSKGPGNSPLHF